Below are 27 T cell receptor beta chains sequenced from a single sample in a study of Graves' ophthalmopathy and Graves' hyperthyroidism listed by TCRdb under 2018. The instrument was an Illumina HiSeq 2000. For repertoire sequencing, TCR beta CDR3 regions were amplified from RNA transcripts. A first-round RT-PCR used HTBI primers with the Qiagen OneStep RT-PCR kit, followed by a second-round multiplex PCR, size selection and purification. TCRdb ran its own pipeline on the public reads, namely fastp trimming at Q25 and MiXCR clone calling, and kept in-frame beta chains. Each entry merges the rows of one CDR3 protein and shows their most common DNA and genes. The sample profile shows 150,000 to 200,000 distinct CDR3 sequences; approximately 40% of them were found once. The leading ten clones occupy 7.5% to 10% of the sample. The sample comprised peripheral blood. The receptors here all came from a man aged 30 to 45 with Graves' ophthalmopathy. Donor details come from another sample of the same person, matched by shared clones.

This clonotype was detected many times. This chain links TRBV7-8 with TRBJ2-3; D is possibly TRBD1 (6 bases). V was pared by 2 bases and J by 4 bases, with 10 bases between. The germline gives CDR1 SGHVS, CDR2 FQNEAQ. The CDR3 loop spans 14 amino acids. CDR3: CASSLYGGADTQYF. DNA for the CDR3: TGTGCCAGCAGCTTATATGGGGGCGCAGATACGCAGTATTTT.

This clonotype appeared many times. The chain joins TRBV7-2 to TRBJ1-6; tentative D call: TRBD1 (5 bases). Germline values: CDR1 SGHTA, CDR2 FQGNSA. The CDR3 is 15 amino acids. V lost 1 base and J lost 7, with 11 bases in between. For the CDR3, the DNA is TGTGCCAGCAGCTTAGACCAGGGTTGGAATTCACCCCTCCACTTT. This sequence encodes CASSLDQGWNSPLHF.

This clonotype was picked up many times. The genes are TRBV11-2 and TRBJ1-2; weak D call: TRBD1 (5 bases). Trimming cost V 2 bases and J 5 bases, with 24 bases left between them. Germline CDR1 is SGHAT and CDR2 is FQNNGV. This CDR3 spans 18 amino acids. Here the CDR3 DNA reads TGTGCCAGCAGCTTATTGGGGATTTCAGGGCGCAACCTTTATGGCTACACCTTC. Translated, it gives CASSLLGISGRNLYGYTF.

There are a few counts of this clonotype. The V and J genes are TRBV12-3 or TRBV12-4 and TRBJ1-1; D not certain. The CDR3 length is 12 residues. The V and J ends lost 3 bases and 5 bases respectively, with 7 bases between them. CDR3 DNA sequence: TGTGCCAGCAGTTTGGCCTTGACTGAAGCTTTCTTT. Protein product: CASSLALTEAFF.

The DNA for the CDR3 is TGTGCCAGCAGTTCCGGGACGGAACTTAGCAATCAGCCCCAGCATTTT. Amino acids: CASSSGTELSNQPQHF. The chain is built from TRBV28 and TRBJ1-5; possible D gene TRBD1, 5 bases. This CDR3 comprises 16 residues. CDR1 and CDR2 (germline): MDHEN, SYDVKM. V shed 4 bases and J shed 0 bases, with 13 bases lying between them.

J is TRBJ2-5 and V is TRBV7-3; D unresolved. The V end was cut by 3 bases, the J end by 2 bases, with 7 bases between. The CDR3 is 13 residues long. Germline CDR1 reads SGHTA; CDR2 reads FQGTGA. The CDR3 loop is CASSFGDQETQYF. In DNA form, the CDR3 reads TGTGCCAGCAGCTTTGGCGATCAAGAGACCCAGTACTTC.

This clonotype came up many times. Sequence at one end of the junction differs from germline and may be a read error. This rearrangement joins TRBV7-2 to TRBJ1-5; the D gene is possibly TRBD1 (5 bases). Germline CDR1 and CDR2: SGHTA and FQGNSA. The CDR3 extends over 15 amino acids. This CDR3 is CASSLVRQFNQLQHF. Written as DNA, the CDR3 is TGTGCCAGCAGCTTAGTGCGACAGTTTAATCAGCTCCAGCATTTT.

This chain joins TRBV6-5 and TRBJ2-7, with 7 bases that match TRBD1. V trimming: 0 bases; J trimming: 2 bases; junction bases outside the gene matches: 10. The germline gives CDR1 MNHEY, CDR2 SVGAGI. The CDR3 extends over 17 amino acids. The CDR3 reads CASSYSITRDRAYEQYF. The CDR3, as DNA: TGTGCCAGCAGTTACTCGATAACTCGGGACAGAGCCTACGAGCAGTACTTC.

The chain joins TRBV6-2 or TRBV6-3 to TRBJ1-5; a possible D gene is TRBD1 (5 bases). This CDR3 is built from 15 residues. CDR1 is MNHEY and CDR2 is SVGEGT in the germline V gene. The germline V and J ends were trimmed by 2 bases and 1 base, with 9 bases remaining between them. The CDR3 spells CASSYGGGSNQPQHF. CDR3 bases: TGTGCCAGCAGTTACGGGGGGGGAAGCAATCAGCCCCAGCATTTT.

Ten or more counts support this clonotype. This chain links TRBV12-3 or TRBV12-4 with TRBJ1-5; D ambiguous. V was clipped by 3 bases and J by 5 bases, with 8 bases between them. The CDR3 covers 13 residues. The CDR3 reads CASSFAEDQPQHF. In nucleotides, the CDR3 is TGTGCCAGCAGTTTTGCGGAGGATCAGCCCCAGCATTTT.

This chain connects TRBV12-3 or TRBV12-4 to TRBJ1-2; no firm D call. This CDR3 is built from 12 residues. Trimming took off 8 bases at V and 4 bases at J, with 11 bases between the two ends. The CDR3 loop is CASRGGSYGYTF. The CDR3 nucleotides read TGTGCCAGCCGGGGTGGGTCCTATGGCTACACCTTC.

This clonotype was counted many times. This chain uses TRBV28 with TRBJ1-5, with D uncertain. CDR1 is MDHEN and CDR2 is SYDVKM in the germline V gene. The V end lost 4 bases, the J end lost 3 bases, and 4 bases lay between the germline ends. The CDR3 contains 12 residues. The CDR3 loop is CASSSLNQPQHF. DNA of the CDR3: TGTGCCAGCAGTTCGCTCAATCAGCCCCAGCATTTT. The full variable domain, in which reference TRBV28 and TRBJ1-5 provide the parts outside the CDR3, is DVKVTQSSRYLVKRTGEKVFLECVQDMDHENMFWYRQDPGLGLRLIYFSYDVKMKEKGDIPEGYSVSREKKERFSLILESASTNQTSMYLCASSSLNQPQHFGDGTRLSIL.

The chain recombines TRBV6-1 with TRBJ2-5; TRBD2 agrees at 12 bases. V was clipped by 7 bases and J by 4 bases; unmatched bases: 4. CDR3 length: 14 amino acids. In germline, CDR1 is MNHNS, CDR2 SASEGT. In DNA, the CDR3 is TGTGCCAGCAAGAGGACTAGCGGGACAGAGACCCAGTACTTC. Translating it yields CASKRTSGTETQYF.

CDR3 region: CSATRGQNTEAFF. The CDR3 DNA reads TGCAGCGCCACGAGAGGGCAGAACACTGAAGCTTTCTTT. The chain combines TRBV29-1 with TRBJ1-1; D unresolved. Germline lookup yields CDR1 SQVTM and CDR2 ANQGSEA. V gave up 7 bases and J gave up 1 base, with 13 bases separating them. The CDR3 extends over 13 amino acids. The entire variable domain, with the rest obtained from reference TRBV29-1 and TRBJ1-1, is as follows: SAVISQKPSRDICQRGTSLTIQCQVDSQVTMMFWYRQQPGQSLTLIATANQGSEATYESGFVIDKFPISRPNLTFSTLTVSNMSPEDSSIYLCSATRGQNTEAFFGQGTRLTVV.

This clonotype was picked up many times. This rearrangement joins TRBV7-2 to TRBJ1-2, with 7 bases fitting TRBD1. V lost 1 base, J lost 4 bases, and 6 bases stayed unmatched. The CDR3 runs 15 residues. Looked up from germline, CDR1 is SGHTA and CDR2 is FQGNSA. The CDR3 loop is CASSLDAGQSYGYTF. As DNA, the CDR3 is TGTGCCAGCAGCTTAGACGCGGGACAGTCCTATGGCTACACCTTC.

The table lists this clonotype with many counts. V is TRBV19 and J is TRBJ2-5; D might be TRBD1 or TRBD2, each matching 5 bases. The germline V gene has CDR1 LNHDA and CDR2 SQIVND (reference sequence). Trimming removed 5 bases at V and 5 bases at J, with 9 bases between. CDR3 length: 12 residues. CDR3 nucleotide sequence: TGTGCCAGTAGTCGGGACCTCGAGACCCAGTACTTC. It is translated as CASSRDLETQYF.

This clonotype appeared many times. The chain has TRBV12-3 or TRBV12-4 and TRBJ2-7; D ambiguous. The CDR3 is 12 amino acids. The V and J ends lost 4 bases and 3 bases respectively, with 7 bases between them. CDR3 amino acids: CASSSLLYEQYF. The CDR3 DNA is TGTGCCAGCAGTTCACTACTCTACGAGCAGTACTTC.

This chain connects TRBV6-2 or TRBV6-3 to TRBJ2-5, with D maybe TRBD2 (6 bases). The CDR3 spans 14 residues. The germline V gene encodes CDR1 MNHEY and CDR2 SVGEGT. The V end was cut by 3 bases, the J end by 9 bases, with 17 bases between. The CDR3 here is CASSYPGTGTAQYF. Here the CDR3 DNA reads TGTGCCAGCAGTTATCCCGGGACTGGGACGGCCCAGTACTTC.

This clonotype has a count of ten or more. V and J are TRBV2 and TRBJ2-7, with TRBD1 as a possible D gene (6 bases). The CDR3 runs 14 residues. Germline CDR1 reads SNHLY; CDR2 reads FYNNEI. The V gene lost 9 bases and the J gene lost 2 bases, with 17 bases spanning the gap. CDR3 residues: CASKDRFGTYEQYF. CDR3 sequence (DNA): TGTGCCAGTAAAGACAGGTTCGGTACCTACGAGCAGTACTTC.

The chain has TRBV4-2 and TRBJ1-5; D not certain. CDR3 length: 16 residues. The V gene lost 0 bases and the J gene lost 9 bases, with 18 bases spanning the gap. The germline CDR1 and CDR2 sequences are LGHNA and YNFKEQ. The CDR3 sequence is CASSQDAGQSVRPQHF. The CDR3 DNA is TGTGCCAGCAGCCAAGACGCGGGCCAGTCGGTTCGGCCCCAGCATTTT.

This clonotype was detected a few times. The V and J genes are TRBV20-1 and TRBJ2-7, with 7 bases matching TRBD1. There are 12 residues in the CDR3. J lost 3 bases, V lost 4 bases, and 3 bases had no gene match. CDR1 is DFQATT, CDR2 SNEGSKA, per germline (reference sequence). In nucleotides, the CDR3 is TGCAGTGCTACCGGGACAGACTACGAGCAGTACTTC. Its protein product is CSATGTDYEQYF.

The chain links TRBV15 to TRBJ2-7, with 8 bases fitting TRBD1. This CDR3 is built from 16 residues. V trimming: 0 bases; J trimming: 7 bases; junction bases outside the gene matches: 11. Germline V gives CDR1 LNHNV, CDR2 YYDKDF (reference sequence). The CDR3 nucleotides are TGTGCCACCAGCAGAGATATGGGACAGGTCTGGGTGGAGCAGTACTTC. This encodes CATSRDMGQVWVEQYF.

The V and J genes are TRBV7-2 and TRBJ1-2; 7 bases are shared with TRBD1. Trimming at V came to 5 bases and at J to 8 bases, leaving 11 bases not matched to a gene. The V gene's germline CDR1 is SGHTA and CDR2 FQGNSA. This CDR3 contains 14 residues. The CDR3 DNA follows: TGTGCCAGCAGCGCGGACAGGCCCAGGGGGGGCTACACCTTC. Translation gives CASSADRPRGGYTF.

The CDR3 DNA follows: TGTGCCAGCAGTTACAAGCAGCCAAGTGCCGAGCAGTACTTC. Its translation is CASSYKQPSAEQYF. The chain employs TRBV6-5 and TRBJ2-7; D is undetermined. Germline CDR1 is MNHEY and CDR2 is SVGAGI. The V end was cut by 2 bases, the J end by 6 bases, with 14 bases between. CDR3 length: 14 amino acids.

In this sample, this clonotype turned up many times. This chain joins TRBV6-1 and TRBJ2-7; 12 bases are shared with TRBD1. Germline V CDR1 and CDR2: MNHNS, SASEGT. The J segment lost 6 bases and the V segment lost 4 bases, leaving 7 bases of the junction unmatched. This CDR3 spans 15 amino acids. CDR3: CASSVSGTGGGEQYF. Here the CDR3 DNA reads TGTGCCAGCAGTGTATCCGGGACAGGGGGCGGCGAGCAGTACTTC.

This clonotype was counted many times. The chain is built from TRBV11-2 and TRBJ2-5, with D perhaps being TRBD1 or TRBD2 (5 bases each). Germline CDR1 SGHAT, CDR2 FQNNGV. Trimming pared 1 base from V and 4 bases from J, leaving 13 bases between. The CDR3 has 15 amino acids. The CDR3 sequence is CASSLGRLGVETQYF. The CDR3 region has the DNA TGTGCCAGCAGCTTAGGGAGACTGGGGGTAGAGACCCAGTACTTC. Complete variable domain (other parts from reference TRBV11-2 and TRBJ2-5): EAGVAQSPRYKIIEKRQSVAFWCNPISGHATLYWYQQILGQGPKLLIQFQNNGVVDDSQLPKDRFSAERLKGVDSTLKIQPAKLEDSAVYLCASSLGRLGVETQYFGPGTRLLVL.

In its sample, this clonotype was seen many times. J is TRBJ1-2 and V is TRBV28; no clear D. CDR1 is MDHEN, CDR2 SYDVKM, per germline. CDR3 length equals 23 residues. V lost 1 base and J lost 2, with 35 bases in between. In DNA, the CDR3 is TGTGCCAGCAGTTTATTTCGTGTTGAGGGTTTGGCGAGGAGGCCAGATCCCAACTATGGCTACACCTTC. It is translated as CASSLFRVEGLARRPDPNYGYTF.